These T cell receptor beta chains were read from a single sample in a study of blood T cell repertoires in COVID-19. Some clones are missing from TCRdb's copy, which holds only in-frame ones; the method was immunoSEQ multiplex PCR. Here the sample spans 500,000 or so clones, roughly 87% being singletons. The sequenced material came from PBMCs or T cells enriched from blood (not recorded which). These receptors were collected from a woman aged 18-29 years who had recovered from COVID-19. Each CDR3 is given without its conserved first and last residue.

>TRBV11-2
ASSLVQRTGAYNEQF
>TRBV6-5
ASSYSTSGSDTQY
>TRBV5-4
ASSLGGDRRPGANVLT
>TRBV5-5
ASSLGWSSYEQY
>TRBV5-1
ASSSTNLATGGTEAF
>TRBV3-1/TRBV3-2
ASSRSNTIY
>TRBV27
ASSFPSAMKQF
>TRBV28
ASTYSSGSRNEKLF
>TRBV15
ATSTGGVGYT
>TRBV6-5
ASSLDRGKDQPQH
>TRBV19
ATSYLIDRGYDYGYT
>TRBV2
ASSRDRRLGYT
>TRBV28
ASSVGTVNSPLH
>TRBV3-1/TRBV3-2
ASRRGGIEGGYT